Below are 10 T cell receptor beta chains sequenced from a single sample in a study of cytomegalovirus exposure and HLA in healthy donors. TCRdb's table, derived via immunoSEQ multiplex PCR, lists solely in-frame clones and lacks some. The table includes over 250,000 clones, 65% to 90% detected once. Sequences were obtained from PBMCs. Receptor source: a woman between 18 and 30 years old in good health and CMV-seronegative.

The chain combines TRBV4-1 with TRBJ2-5; D is possibly TRBD2 (6 bases). The germline CDR1 and CDR2 sequences are MGHRA and YSYEKL. V shed 1 base and J shed 5 bases, with 14 bases lying between them. There are 15 residues in the CDR3. The CDR3 loop reads CASSQVGPREETQYF. In DNA form, the CDR3 reads TGCGCCAGCAGCCAAGTGGGTCCACGGGAGGAGACCCAGTACTTC.

The rearrangement uses TRBV19 and TRBJ1-5; D remains unclear. The CDR3 covers 15 residues. Trimming removed 6 bases at V and 2 bases at J, with 14 bases between. Germline CDR1 reads LNHDA; CDR2 reads SQIVND (reference sequence). The CDR3: CASSPGGKGNQPQHF. The DNA for the CDR3 is TGTGCCAGTAGCCCGGGAGGGAAGGGCAATCAGCCCCAGCATTTT.

The chain recombines TRBV6-1 with TRBJ1-2; D is possibly TRBD1 (5 bases). The CDR3 runs to 13 residues. Between the trimmed V and J ends, which lost 0 bases and 7 bases, there was a span of 9 bases. Germline V gene lookup returns CDR1 MNHNS and CDR2 SASEGT. Here the CDR3 DNA reads TGTGCCAGCAGTGAAGCTAGGGGTCTTGGCTACACCTTC. It yields the protein CASSEARGLGYTF.

The rearrangement joins TRBV5-4 to TRBJ2-6, with D possibly being TRBD2 (5 bases). Between the trimmed V and J ends, which lost 7 bases and 2 bases, there was a span of 10 bases. This CDR3 comprises 14 residues. Germline CDR1 SGHNT, CDR2 YYREEE (reference sequence). CDR3 protein: CASLGVTGANVLTF. CDR3 nucleotide sequence: TGTGCCAGCCTCGGGGTGACTGGGGCCAACGTCCTGACTTTC.

The V call is TRBV11-3, the J call TRBJ2-7; D is possibly TRBD2 (6 bases). This CDR3 has 17 residues. Trimming cost V 0 bases and J 2 bases, with 17 bases left between them. CDR1 is SGHNT and CDR2 is YENEEA in the germline V gene. Here the CDR3 DNA reads TGTGCCAGCAGCTTAGAACCCGACCCCGGGGGTCCCTACGAGCAGTACTTC. It encodes CASSLEPDPGGPYEQYF.

The genes are TRBV29-1 and TRBJ2-7, with D possibly being TRBD2 (7 bases). Germline V gene sequence: CDR1 SQVTM, CDR2 ANQGSEA. Trimming shortened V by 7 bases and J by 4 bases, and 17 bases separated the two germline ends. This CDR3 has 13 residues. The CDR3 sequence: CSGSQGGIYEQYF. The CDR3 nucleotides are TGCAGCGGATCACAGGGAGGGATTTACGAGCAGTACTTC.

The chain is built from TRBV7-9 and TRBJ2-7; a weak D match, TRBD1 (6 bases). CDR1 is SEHNR and CDR2 is FQNEAQ in the germline V gene (reference sequence). V dropped 5 bases and J dropped 2 bases, with 13 bases sitting between them. The CDR3 is made up of 14 amino acids. The CDR3 loop is CASSRPQGPYEQYF. The CDR3 DNA is TGTGCCAGCAGCCGTCCGCAGGGGCCCTACGAGCAGTACTTC. The variable domain in full, with the rest retrieved from reference TRBV7-9 and TRBJ2-7, is DTGVSQNPRHKITKRGQNVTFRCDPISEHNRLYWYRQTLGQGPEFLTYFQNEAQLEKSRLLSDRFSAERPKGSFSTLEIQRTEQGDSAMYLCASSRPQGPYEQYFGPGTRLTVT.

CDR3 nucleotide sequence: TGTGCCAGTGGACAGGGGATGCCGGGCACCGGGGAGCTGTTTTTT. Translating gives CASGQGMPGTGELFF. The rearrangement links TRBV6-4 to TRBJ2-2; TRBD1 matches 9 bases. V was pared by 9 bases and J by 4 bases, with 9 bases of the junction left unmatched. This CDR3 has 15 residues. Germline CDR1 and CDR2: MRHNA and SNTAGT.

The chain employs TRBV6-4 and TRBJ2-4, with unresolved D. The CDR3 is made up of 16 amino acids. Trimming stripped 0 bases from V and 8 bases from J, with 17 bases between. Germline V gene lookup returns CDR1 MRHNA and CDR2 SNTAGT. In DNA, the CDR3 is TGTGCCAGCAGTGACTCGACCCCAGTAAGGCAGGACATTCAGTACTTC. The encoded protein is CASSDSTPVRQDIQYF.

The chain carries TRBV4-1 and TRBJ1-2, with TRBD1 identical over 8 bases. V shed 3 bases, J shed 4 bases, and the junction held 10 bases outside the gene matches. The CDR3 totals 16 residues. Germline V gene lookup returns CDR1 MGHRA and CDR2 YSYEKL. CDR3 bases: TGCGCCAGCAGCCAGTTATCCCGGGACAGGACCTATGGCTACACCTTC. Translated, it gives CASSQLSRDRTYGYTF.